This T cell receptor (beta chain) was recorded in a study of shared T cell receptors in the human thymus. The protocol was immunoSEQ multiplex PCR, while the TCRdb copy is restricted to in-frame clones and leaves out a portion. The sample shows about 400,000 clones, 95% of them seen only once. The junction had 5 bases not matched to a gene; V was cut back by 4 bases and J by 0 bases. The CDR3 is 16 residues long. In germline, CDR1 is SGDLS, CDR2 YYNGEE. The chain links TRBV9 to TRBJ2-2, with 8 bases that match TRBD2. The TCR originated in a human donor. The sequenced sample was thymocytes. The chain's CDR3 is CASSPLAATNTGELFF. The CDR3 bases are TGTGCCAGCAGCCCACTAGCGGCTACGAACACCGGGGAGCTGTTTTTT. Full variable domain (missing parts from reference TRBV9 and TRBJ2-2): DSGVTQTPKHLITATGQRVTLRCSPRSGDLSVYWYQQSLDQGLQFLIQYYNGEERAKGNILERFSAQQFPDLHSELNLSSLELGDSALYFCASSPLAATNTGELFFGEGSRLTVL.